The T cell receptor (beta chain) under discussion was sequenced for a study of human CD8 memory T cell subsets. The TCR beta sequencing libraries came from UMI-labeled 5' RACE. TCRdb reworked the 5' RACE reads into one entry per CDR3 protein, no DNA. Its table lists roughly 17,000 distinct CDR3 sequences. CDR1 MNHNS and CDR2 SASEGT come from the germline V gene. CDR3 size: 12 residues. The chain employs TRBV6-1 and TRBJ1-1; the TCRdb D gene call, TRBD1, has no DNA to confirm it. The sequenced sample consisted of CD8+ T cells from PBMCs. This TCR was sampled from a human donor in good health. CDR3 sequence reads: CASSEWTGQAFF.